Below, 30 T cell receptor beta chains from the same sample are listed, as sequenced in a study of blood T cell repertoires in COVID-19. Data came from immunoSEQ multiplex PCR; TCRdb stores just in-frame clones and leaves some out. The sample has about 160,000 clones; around 87% are singletons. Input material: peripheral blood. The source of these receptors is a woman aged 70-85 years with COVID-19, enrolled during active disease.

The chain couples TRBV10-3 to TRBJ1-2; tentative D call: TRBD1 (5 bases). This CDR3 has 13 amino acids. V dropped 3 bases and J dropped 8 bases, with 13 bases sitting between them. Per the germline V gene, CDR1 is ENHRY and CDR2 is SYGVKD. This CDR3 is CAISEGQGDGYTF. CDR3 bases: TGTGCCATCAGTGAAGGTCAGGGCGACGGCTACACCTTC.

The chain couples TRBV28 to TRBJ2-5; 7 positions agree with TRBD1. This CDR3 has 14 residues. CDR1 MDHEN and CDR2 SYDVKM come from the germline V gene. V shed 5 bases and J 6 bases; nucleotides not matched to a gene: 9. The CDR3 coding sequence is TGTGCCAGCAGTGTCACGACAGGGTTGAAGACCCAGTACTTC. Encoded protein: CASSVTTGLKTQYF.

V gene TRBV28 combines with J gene TRBJ2-4; 10 nucleotides align to TRBD1. Trimming at V came to 5 bases and at J to 6 bases, leaving 13 bases not matched to a gene. Germline V gene sequence: CDR1 MDHEN, CDR2 SYDVKM. The CDR3 is made up of 17 amino acids. CDR3 sequence: CASSPAGDRGRGNIQYF. CDR3 DNA sequence: TGTGCCAGCAGTCCGGCAGGAGACAGGGGGCGCGGAAACATTCAGTACTTC.

The J gene is TRBJ1-1, the V gene TRBV15; D is ambiguous. The CDR3 extends over 15 amino acids. V was pared by 1 base and J by 2 bases, with 11 bases between. The germline V gene encodes CDR1 LNHNV and CDR2 YYDKDF (reference sequence). The CDR3 nucleotides read TGTGCCACCAGCAGAGCGACATTGGTCAACACTGAAGCTTTCTTT. Translating it yields CATSRATLVNTEAFF.

This clone came up once. The V call is TRBV6-2 or TRBV6-3, the J call TRBJ1-1, with D perhaps TRBD1 (5 bases). V was clipped by 6 bases and J by 5 bases, with 16 bases between them. CDR1 and CDR2 from the germline V gene are MNHEY and SVGEGT. The CDR3 spans 14 residues. The CDR3 sequence is CASSRRSGGTEAFF. The CDR3 DNA sequence: TGTGCCAGCAGCCGCAGGTCGGGGGGAACTGAAGCTTTCTTT.

The rearrangement joins TRBV28 to TRBJ1-1; a weak D match, TRBD1 (6 bases). The length of the CDR3 is 13 residues. Trimming left V 7 bases short and J 1 base short, with 10 bases between. Looked up from germline, CDR1 is MDHEN and CDR2 is SYDVKM. The CDR3, as DNA: TGTGCCAGCATGACAGGTTCGAACACTGAAGCTTTCTTT. This encodes CASMTGSNTEAFF.

The V call is TRBV28, the J call TRBJ2-5; 13 nucleotides match TRBD2. The CDR3 covers 15 residues. CDR1 is MDHEN and CDR2 is SYDVKM in the germline V gene. V gave up 5 bases and J gave up 4 bases; unmatched junction bases: 4. CDR3 DNA sequence: TGTGCCAGCAGTCCTTGGACTAGCGGGGGAGAGACCCAGTACTTC. This codes for CASSPWTSGGETQYF.

The chain employs TRBV7-2 and TRBJ1-6, with D uncertain. Trimming cost V 0 bases and J 8 bases, with 8 bases left between them. CDR3 size: 14 residues. Germline CDR1 is SGHTA and CDR2 is FQGNSA. CDR3 loop: CASSLALGDSPLHF. For the CDR3, the DNA is TGTGCCAGCAGCTTAGCGCTCGGGGATTCACCCCTCCACTTT.

The CDR3 loop reads CASSQDSGNGETQYF. Here the CDR3 DNA reads TGTGCCAGCAGCCAAGATTCGGGTAATGGAGAGACCCAGTACTTC. The genes are TRBV3-1 (or the pseudogene TRBV3-2) and TRBJ2-5; D unresolved. Germline V gives CDR1 LGHDT, CDR2 YNNKEL (reference sequence). V dropped 0 bases and J dropped 4 bases, with 12 bases sitting between them. The CDR3 is 15 residues long.

The chain joins TRBV2 to TRBJ1-6, with a weak D call TRBD1 (5 bases). The CDR3 is 14 amino acids. Germline V CDR1 and CDR2: SNHLY, FYNNEI. The V end lost 6 bases, the J end lost 10 bases, and 16 bases lay between the germline ends. This CDR3 is CASSLTEDGSPLHF. CDR3 nucleotides: TGTGCCAGCAGCCTGACAGAGGATGGCTCACCCCTCCACTTT.

The chain couples TRBV6-2 or TRBV6-3 to TRBJ1-2, with 8 nucleotides matching TRBD1. This CDR3 comprises 18 residues. J was trimmed by 4 bases and V by 6 bases; bases with no gene match: 19. CDR1 and CDR2 (germline): MNHEY, SVGEGT. The CDR3 loop reads CASSPFTGGPLDFYGYTF. The DNA of the CDR3 is TGTGCCAGCAGCCCTTTTACAGGGGGACCTCTTGATTTCTATGGCTACACCTTC.

This rearrangement joins TRBV10-1 to TRBJ2-5, with no clear D. Germline CDR1 and CDR2: WNHNN and SYGVQD (reference sequence). Trimming stripped 0 bases from V and 5 bases from J, with 10 bases between. This CDR3 region has 14 residues. The CDR3 DNA is TGCGCCAGCAGTGAGTCGAACAGCCAGGAGACCCAGTACTTC. Translated: CASSESNSQETQYF.

The chain has TRBV28 and TRBJ1-2, with 10 bases aligning to TRBD1. J lost 7 bases, V lost 6 bases, and 8 bases had no gene match. The CDR3 runs 14 residues. Germline V CDR1 and CDR2: MDHEN, SYDVKM. The CDR3: CASRTTGGRFGYTF. CDR3 in DNA: TGTGCCAGCAGAACGACAGGGGGCCGCTTTGGCTACACCTTC.

The J gene is TRBJ2-5, the V gene TRBV15; 13 nucleotides align to TRBD2. CDR1 is LNHNV, CDR2 YYDKDF, per germline (reference sequence). The ends lost 3 bases at V and 5 bases at J; junction bases unmatched: 3. CDR3 length: 15 amino acids. Here the CDR3 DNA reads TGTGCCACCAGCAGGGGACTAGCGGGGACTGAGACCCAGTACTTC. Translating it yields CATSRGLAGTETQYF.

This chain links TRBV1 with TRBJ2-3; the table's D gene call, TRBD1, was not cross checked with the DNA. TRBV1 is a listed pseudogene. The CDR3 loop spans 16 amino acids. The CDR3 bases are TGCACCAGCAGCCCCCGAGGTGGGGGCGTCAAAGATACGCAGTATTTT. This gives the protein CTSSPRGGGVKDTQYF.

A remark on this clone: An end of the junction does not agree with germline; a read error may underlie this. The chain carries TRBV30 and TRBJ1-2, with TRBD1 matching over 10 bases. The CDR3 loop spans 11 amino acids. The V gene's germline CDR1 is GTSNPN and CDR2 SVGIG (reference sequence). CDR3 protein: CAWSGTGDPAF. CDR3 coding DNA: TGTGCCTGGAGCGGGACAGGGGATCCAGCCTTC. Complete variable domain (other parts from reference TRBV30 and TRBJ1-2): SQTIHQWPATLVQPVGSPLSLECTVEGTSNPNLYWYRQAAGRGLQLLFYSVGIGQISSEVPQNLSASRPQDRQFILSSKKLLLSDSGFYLCAWSGTGDPAFGSGTRLTVV.

The chain carries TRBV5-6 and TRBJ2-5, with TRBD2 matching 7 bases. The germline V gene has CDR1 SGHDT and CDR2 YYEEEE. V lost 2 bases and J lost 4; bases outside the gene matches: 5. The CDR3 loop spans 14 amino acids. The CDR3 DNA follows: TGTGCCAGCAGCTTAGGACTAGTCTCAGAGACCCAGTACTTC. Its translation: CASSLGLVSETQYF.

As DNA, the CDR3 is TGTGCCAGCAGAAAACTCGGGAGCTCTGGAAACACCATATATTTT. It translates to CASRKLGSSGNTIYF. The V gene is TRBV6-5, the J gene TRBJ1-3; D remains ambiguous. The germline gives CDR1 MNHEY, CDR2 SVGAGI. The length of the CDR3 is 15 residues. V lost 6 bases and J lost 0, with 12 bases in between.

The CDR3 here is CASSDRGRSGNTIYF. In nucleotides, the CDR3 is TGTGCCAGCAGCGACCGGGGTCGCTCTGGAAACACCATATATTTT. The chain uses TRBV5-6 and TRBJ1-3; no clear D. Germline loops: CDR1 SGHDT, CDR2 YYEEEE. The V and J ends lost 4 bases and 0 bases respectively, with 11 bases between them. This CDR3 has 15 amino acids.

The V call is TRBV5-1, the J call TRBJ1-1, with 11 bases aligning to TRBD1. Looked up from germline, CDR1 is SGHRS and CDR2 is YFSETQ. J gave up 5 bases and V 3 bases, and 3 bases lay outside the gene matches. This CDR3 has 14 amino acids. The CDR3 loop is CASSWTGGGTEAFF. DNA of the CDR3: TGCGCCAGCAGCTGGACAGGGGGCGGGACTGAAGCTTTCTTT.

The rearrangement links TRBV19 to TRBJ1-2; 9 bases are shared with TRBD1. V lost 5 bases to trimming and J lost 5 bases; unmatched junction nucleotides: 12. CDR3 length: 16 residues. Germline assignment: CDR1 LNHDA and CDR2 SQIVND (reference sequence). In DNA, the CDR3 is TGTGCCAGTAGTGACGGACAGGGGTCCGTTTGGTATGGCTACACCTTC. It is translated as CASSDGQGSVWYGYTF.

The rearrangement uses TRBV5-6 and TRBJ2-3; 10 bases are shared with TRBD2. V shed 4 bases and J 2 bases; nucleotides not matched to a gene: 7. Per the germline V gene, CDR1 is SGHDT and CDR2 is YYEEEE. The CDR3 loop spans 16 amino acids. CDR3 residues: CASSLGLAFNTDTQYF. CDR3 DNA: TGTGCCAGCAGCCTGGGACTAGCGTTTAACACAGATACGCAGTATTTT. Using reference TRBV5-6 and TRBJ2-3 for the parts outside the CDR3, the full variable domain is DAGVTQSPTHLIKTRGQQVTLRCSPKSGHDTVSWYQQALGQGPQFIFQYYEEEERQRGNFPDRFSGHQFPNYSSELNVNALLLGDSALYLCASSLGLAFNTDTQYFGPGTRLTVL.

V is TRBV28 and J is TRBJ1-1, with 7 positions matching TRBD1. In germline, CDR1 is MDHEN, CDR2 SYDVKM. The CDR3 spans 15 residues. The V segment lost 6 bases and the J segment 5 bases; nucleotides outside the gene matches: 12. CDR3 sequence reads: CASRRSPGQSTEAFF. The CDR3 DNA is TGTGCCAGCAGACGCTCTCCGGGACAGTCAACTGAAGCTTTCTTT.

The CDR3 sequence is CASKGAVSGNTIYF. The CDR3 coding sequence is TGTGCCAGCAAAGGGGCCGTCTCTGGAAACACCATATATTTT. The chain joins TRBV27 to TRBJ1-3; TRBD1 is a possible D gene (5 bases). Germline CDR1 is MNHEY and CDR2 is SMNVEV (reference sequence). This CDR3 comprises 14 residues. The V and J ends lost 7 bases and 0 bases respectively, with 10 bases between them.

This clone came up once. CDR3 loop: CASSITLSGNQPQHF. The CDR3 DNA reads as TGTGCCAGTAGTATTACCCTTTCGGGCAATCAGCCCCAGCATTTT. V usage is TRBV19 and J usage is TRBJ1-5; no reliable D call. CDR1 and CDR2 (germline): LNHDA, SQIVND (reference sequence). The CDR3 has 15 residues. The germline V and J ends were trimmed by 3 bases and 2 bases, with 11 bases remaining between them. The whole variable domain, filled in from reference TRBV19 and TRBJ1-5, reads DGGITQSPKYLFRKEGQNVTLSCEQNLNHDAMYWYRQDPGQGLRLIYYSQIVNDFQKGDIAEGYSVSREKKESFPLTVTSAQKNPTAFYLCASSITLSGNQPQHFGDGTRLSIL.

This clone has only a few counts. The chain carries TRBV12-3 or TRBV12-4 and TRBJ1-2; 7 bases fit TRBD1. The CDR3 has 13 amino acids. The V segment lost 6 bases and the J segment 8 bases; nucleotides outside the gene matches: 9. Written as DNA, the CDR3 is TGTGCCAGCAGCCACAGGGGAGGTGAGGGCTACACCTTC. Encoded protein: CASSHRGGEGYTF.

The J gene is TRBJ2-3, the V gene TRBV10-2; D is perhaps TRBD2 (7 bases). V was shortened by 8 bases and J by 5 bases, with 14 bases between the two germline ends. CDR1 WSHSY and CDR2 SAAADI come from the germline V gene. This CDR3 comprises 13 residues. CDR3 nucleotides: TGCGCCAGCGAGGGGGGGGAGGTAGATACGCAGTATTTT. Translation gives CASEGGEVDTQYF.

In its sample, this clone was seen once. The rearrangement uses TRBV6-5 and TRBJ1-3; a weak D match, TRBD1 (5 bases). The CDR3 has 13 amino acids. Germline CDR1 MNHEY, CDR2 SVGAGI. The germline V and J ends were trimmed by 8 bases and 10 bases, with 18 bases remaining between them. CDR3 in amino acids: CASGSRGLRTIYF. As DNA, the CDR3 is TGTGCCAGCGGCTCTAGGGGACTAAGGACCATATATTTT.

The V gene is TRBV7-9, the J gene TRBJ2-1; 13 bases line up with TRBD2. This CDR3 contains 17 residues. The V gene end was trimmed by 3 bases and the J gene end by 3 bases; junction bases not matched to a gene: 5. Germline-derived CDR1 and CDR2 are SEHNR and FQNEAQ (reference sequence). CDR3 residues: CASSFRTSGGLYNEQFF. CDR3 bases: TGTGCCAGCAGCTTCCGGACTAGCGGGGGTCTCTACAATGAGCAGTTCTTC. Full variable domain (missing parts from reference TRBV7-9 and TRBJ2-1): DTGVSQNPRHKITKRGQNVTFRCDPISEHNRLYWYRQTLGQGPEFLTYFQNEAQLEKSRLLSDRFSAERPKGSFSTLEIQRTEQGDSAMYLCASSFRTSGGLYNEQFFGPGTRLTVL.

The chain combines TRBV2 with TRBJ2-7, with D possibly being TRBD1 (5 bases). The CDR3 runs to 11 residues. V was cut by 4 bases and J by 7 bases, with 8 bases left in between. Germline loops: CDR1 SNHLY, CDR2 FYNNEI. CDR3 DNA sequence: TGTGCCAGCAGTGCCTCAGGGGAGCAGTACTTC. Encoded protein: CASSASGEQYF.